The TCR beta chain described here comes from a study of blood T cell repertoires in COVID-19. With 1 base clipped from V and 4 bases from J, the junction kept 7 bases outside the gene matches. This CDR3 is 17 amino acids long. In germline, CDR1 is LGHNA, CDR2 YSLEER. Profiled with immunoSEQ multiplex PCR; TCRdb holds only in-frame clones, not every one. Among about 78,000 clones listed, around 86% were seen once. The sequence came from a man aged 50 or older with active or convalescent COVID-19. The chain combines TRBV4-3 with TRBJ2-2; 9 nucleotides agree with TRBD1. Material for sequencing was peripheral blood. In nucleotides, the CDR3 is TGCGCCAGCAGCCAAGCTGGACAGGGGAGATCCACCGGGGAGCTGTTTTTT. Residues: CASSQAGQGRSTGELFF.